Listed below are T cell receptor beta chains from one sample, sequenced in a study of blood T cell repertoires in COVID-19. Assay used: immunoSEQ multiplex PCR; TCRdb lists only in-frame clones, some missing. The sample lists approximately 220,000 clones; about four fifths were seen once. What was sequenced was PBMCs or T cells enriched from blood (not recorded which). The receptors were sampled from a woman in her 50s who had been exposed to COVID-19. Each CDR3 is given with its conserved first and last residue. D genes are given only for firm matches. Part of the rows lack a size; the others show once, few, many or a class for expanded clones.

clone_size d_call j_call v_call cdr3_nt cdr3_aa
- - TRBJ1-2 TRBV19 TGTGCCAGTACCACGGCACAGGGCAACTATGGCTACACCTTC CASTTAQGNYGYTF
- - TRBJ1-3 TRBV6-2/TRBV6-3 TGTGCCAGCAGTTACGAGGATTTCTCTGGAAACACCATATATTTT CASSYEDFSGNTIYF
once - TRBJ1-1 TRBV4-3 TGCGCCAGCAGCCAAGATTCGCGGGTAACTGAAGCTTTCTTT CASSQDSRVTEAFF
- - TRBJ2-1 TRBV3-1/TRBV3-2 TGTGCCAGCAGCCAATCCAGGGGTACCTACAATGAGCAGTTCTTC CASSQSRGTYNEQFF
- - TRBJ1-1 TRBV18 TGTGCCAGCTCACGACTACAGGAGGAGGGAACTGAAGCTTTCTTT CASSRLQEEGTEAFF
- TRBD1 TRBJ1-4 TRBV6-5 TGTGCCAGCAGTCCCCGGACAGGGTATGAAAAACTGTTTTTT CASSPRTGYEKLFF
- TRBD1 TRBJ2-7 TRBV5-1 TGCGCCAGCAGCTTGGGTTCGTATCCGGGACAGGGGGACGAGCAGTACTTC CASSLGSYPGQGDEQYF
once - TRBJ1-1 TRBV18 TGTGCCAGCTCACCAGCGGGGGGGGACCGGTCGGCTGAAGCTTTCTTT CASSPAGGDRSAEAFF
- TRBD1 TRBJ2-7 TRBV5-5 TGTGCCAGCAGCTTGGCCCTTGGGACAGGCTACGAGCAGTACTTC CASSLALGTGYEQYF
- - TRBJ2-2 TRBV7-9 TGTGCCAGCAGTCGTACCGGGGAGCTGTTTTTT CASSRTGELFF
few - TRBJ1-2 TRBV6-5 TGTGCCAGCAAGCAGGACTATGGCTACACCTTC CASKQDYGYTF
few TRBD1 TRBJ2-1 TRBV18 TGTGCCAGCTCACCCCGGGGACAGCCCGATCTCAATGAGCAGTTCTTC CASSPRGQPDLNEQFF
- TRBD2 TRBJ2-3 TRBV11-2 TGTGCCAGCAGCCTTTTCTTCTCTGCGGGGGGGCTTGGAGATACGCAGTATTTT CASSLFFSAGGLGDTQYF
- - TRBJ1-1 TRBV5-6 TGTGCCAGCAGCTTGGTACAGGGAGACACTGAAGCTTTCTTT CASSLVQGDTEAFF
- - TRBJ2-1 TRBV7-6 TGTGCCAGCAGCTTCCTTGGAGACAATGAGCAGTTCTTC CASSFLGDNEQFF
- - TRBJ2-3 TRBV12-3/TRBV12-4 TGTGCCAGCAGTGTCAGCACAGATACGCAGTACTTT CASSVSTDTQYF
- TRBD1 TRBJ1-5 TRBV9 TGTGCCAGCAGCTCCTCGGACAGGGGAGATCGTCCCCAGCATTTT CASSSSDRGDRPQHF
- TRBD1 TRBJ1-2 TRBV5-1 TGCGCCAGCAGCTTGGCCGACAGGGACAACTATGGCTACACCTTC CASSLADRDNYGYTF
- - TRBJ1-3 TRBV7-3 TGTGCCAGCAGCTTAAGCAGCGGCTCTGGAAACACCATATATTTT CASSLSSGSGNTIYF
- - TRBJ1-6 TRBV6-5 TGTGCCAGCAGTTACTCCGGGTTCCACTATTCACCCCTCCACTTT CASSYSGFHYSPLHF
- - TRBJ1-1 TRBV5-4 TGTGCCAGCAGCTTATTGTCAGGGTTGAGGACTGAAGCTTTCTTT CASSLLSGLRTEAFF
- - TRBJ1-6 TRBV5-4 TGTGCCAGCAGCTCACCGTCGACTCCCAATTCACCCCTCCACTTT CASSSPSTPNSPLHF
once - TRBJ1-2 TRBV7-9 TGTGCCAGCAGCCGCGGTCTGAACTATGGCTACACCTTC CASSRGLNYGYTF
- - TRBJ2-1 TRBV18 TGTGCCAGCTCACCACTACAGGACAATGAGCAGTTCTTC CASSPLQDNEQFF
- TRBD1 TRBJ2-1 TRBV27 TGTGCCAGCAGTTTAGAAGTACAGGGGTGGGGCAATGAGCAGTTCTTC CASSLEVQGWGNEQFF
- TRBD2 TRBJ2-5 TRBV18 TGTGCCAGCCGACCGGGACTACAAGAGACCCAGTACTTC CASRPGLQETQYF
- - TRBJ2-6 TRBV13 TGTGCCAGCAGCTTTTCGGGGACTGGGGCCAACGTCCTGACTTTC CASSFSGTGANVLTF
once TRBD2 TRBJ2-5 TRBV11-2 TGTGCCAGCAGCCCCCAACTAGCGGGGGACCAAGAGACCCAGTACTTC CASSPQLAGDQETQYF
- TRBD1 TRBJ1-5 TRBV6-1 TGTGCCAGCAGTGGTCAGACAGGGTGGGGGACAGAACTCAATCAGCCCCAGCATTTT CASSGQTGWGTELNQPQHF
- TRBD1 TRBJ1-3 TRBV7-2 TGTGCCAGCAGCCCCGGGACAGGCGGAAACACCATATATTTT CASSPGTGGNTIYF
- - TRBJ1-3 TRBV6-2/TRBV6-3 TGTGCCAGCAGTTACAAGACATCAGGAAACACCATATATTTT CASSYKTSGNTIYF
once - TRBJ2-3 TRBV19 TGTGCCAGTAGTATCGGCGGGGTTGGCACAGATACGCAGTATTTT CASSIGGVGTDTQYF
- - TRBJ1-2 TRBV5-4 TGTGCCAGCAGCATAGACGGAAAGGCCCTCGGGGGCTACACCTTC CASSIDGKALGGYTF
- - TRBJ2-1 TRBV25-1 TGTGCCAGCAGTGAAGTCCAGGGGTCCCACAATGAGCAGTTCTTC CASSEVQGSHNEQFF
- - TRBJ1-2 TRBV18 TGTGCCAGCTCACCAGCCCAGGGTTTAGACTATGGCTACACCTTC CASSPAQGLDYGYTF
- TRBD1 TRBJ1-6 TRBV2 TGTGCCAGCAGTCTCTCTCCGGGACAGGGGGGGTCCTATAATTCACCCCTCCACTTT CASSLSPGQGGSYNSPLHF
- - TRBJ1-6 TRBV5-1 TGCGCCAGCAGCGTGGACGGTGACTATAATTCACCCCTCCACTTT CASSVDGDYNSPLHF
few - TRBJ2-7 TRBV6-2/TRBV6-3 TGTGCCAGCAGTTCCCCTCCTCATCAGGGGTACGAGCAGTACTTC CASSSPPHQGYEQYF
few - TRBJ2-7 TRBV10-3 TGTGCCATCAGTAAAAGCAGGGGCTACGAGCAGTACTTC CAISKSRGYEQYF
once - TRBJ2-7 TRBV7-2 TGTGCCAGCAGTTCCCTGGACAGCTTAAACTCCTACGAGCAGTACTTC CASSSLDSLNSYEQYF
few - TRBJ1-2 TRBV30 TGTGCCTGGAGTGGGGCAGGCCGAAACTATGGCTACACCTTC CAWSGAGRNYGYTF
once - TRBJ2-7 TRBV9 TGTGCCAGCAGCACCGGGGACTCTAACGAGCAGTACTTC CASSTGDSNEQYF
- TRBD1 TRBJ1-3 TRBV7-9 TGTGCCAGCAGCTTCAGGACAGGGGCGGCTGGAAACACCATATATTTT CASSFRTGAAGNTIYF
- TRBD1 TRBJ1-2 TRBV5-5 TGTGCCAGCAGCCTCGGGACAGAAGCAATAGGCTATGGCTACACCTTC CASSLGTEAIGYGYTF
- TRBD1 TRBJ1-2 TRBV7-8 TGTGCCAGCAGCTTGGGACAGCCGAAGATCGGCTACACCTTC CASSLGQPKIGYTF
- TRBD2 TRBJ2-1 TRBV5-5 TGTGCCAGCTCCTCCCAGGGCGGGGGACATGAGCAGTTCTTC CASSSQGGGHEQFF
- TRBD1 TRBJ1-6 TRBV7-9 TGTGCCAGCAGCTTAGGTCCACAGGGGGTCATAGAATCACCCCTCCACTTT CASSLGPQGVIESPLHF
- TRBD1 TRBJ2-2 TRBV11-3 TGTGCCAGCAGCCTAACAGGGGGCACCGGGGAGCTGTTTTTT CASSLTGGTGELFF
- - TRBJ2-2 TRBV2 TGTGCCAGCAGTGTGGGCCACACCGGGGAGCTGTTTTTT CASSVGHTGELFF
- - TRBJ1-2 TRBV11-2 TGTGCCAGCAGCCTACAGGGCCACTATGGCTACACCTTC CASSLQGHYGYTF
- TRBD2 TRBJ2-1 TRBV5-4 TGTGCCAGCAGCCTGGGGCGGGGGGGCAATGAGCAGTTCTTC CASSLGRGGNEQFF
once - TRBJ2-1 TRBV18 TGTGCCAGCTCAGGGCAGGCCTACAATGAGCAGTTCTTC CASSGQAYNEQFF
once TRBD2 TRBJ2-1 TRBV5-1 TGCGCCAGCAGCAAGCGGGGGGGCCCCTACAATGAGCAGTTCTTC CASSKRGGPYNEQFF
- - TRBJ1-5 TRBV19 TGTGCCAGTAGTAGTGCGGCGCGAGGCAATCAGCCCCAGCATTTT CASSSAARGNQPQHF
- TRBD1 TRBJ2-7 TRBV6-5 TGTGCCAGCAGTTCCGACAGGGGCTACGAGCAGTACTTC CASSSDRGYEQYF
- TRBD1 TRBJ1-2 TRBV2 TGTGCCAGCAGCGAGACAGGGAGCAACTATGGCTACACCTTC CASSETGSNYGYTF
- - TRBJ1-2 TRBV3-1/TRBV3-2 TGTGCCAGCAGCCACAGCGGCTGGGATGGCTACACCTTC CASSHSGWDGYTF
- - TRBJ1-6 TRBV28 TGTGCCAGCAGTTTTCCCTCCTTAAATTCACCCCTCCACTTT CASSFPSLNSPLHF
- - TRBJ1-6 TRBV30 TGTGCCTGGAGGGACGAGAGGGATTCACCCCTCCACTTT CAWRDERDSPLHF
- - TRBJ2-7 TRBV15 TGTGCCACCAGCAGGTCCCTTAGCGGACTGTCCTACGAGCAGTACTTC CATSRSLSGLSYEQYF